The TCR beta chain under discussion was sequenced for a study of CD8 T cells in ankylosing spondylitis. As to this clonotype: Its antigen is not identified.

Study-level results: Reportedly, matched ankylosing spondylitis synovial fluid was significantly enriched for disease-linked clones. Several of the motif variants were reported before in synovial fluid and blood from reactive arthritis. What seemed typical of ankylosing spondylitis blood was a TCR beta motif built from roughly eight highly homologous variants.

With V trimmed by 0 bases and J by 5 bases, 16 bases remained unmatched. The CDR3 extends over 17 amino acids. CDR1 and CDR2 from the germline V gene are DFQATT and SNEGSKA (reference sequence). Libraries of TCR beta came from quantitative 5'-RACE with molecular barcodes. One entry per CDR3 protein results from TCRdb running MiXCR on the 5' RACE reads. Here the sample spans roughly 180,000 distinct CDR3 sequences, 9.5% to 15% being singletons. This receptor was identified in a male donor with ankylosing spondylitis or in good health (not recorded which). Sequencing was performed on blood, either unsorted or a sorted T cell fraction (not recorded which). The chain recombines TRBV20-1 with TRBJ2-7, with 7 bases lining up with TRBD2. For the CDR3, the DNA is TGCAGTGCTAGAGATCGTAACAGCGGGACCTCCCAGGACGAGCAGTACTTC. It yields the protein CSARDRNSGTSQDEQYF.